This TCR beta chain was captured in a study of CD8 T cells in ankylosing spondylitis. This CDR3 spans 16 amino acids. Germline V CDR1 and CDR2: MNHNS, SASEGT. TCRdb passed the 5' RACE reads through MiXCR, listing each CDR3 protein once. The data hold 200,000 or so distinct CDR3 sequences, with 20% to 30% observed a single time. With regard to this clonotype: Its cognate antigen is unknown. An end of the junction differs from the germline gene, which may be a read error.

Study results and limitations: Reportedly, significant enrichment of disease-linked clones occurred in matched ankylosing spondylitis synovial fluid. Seemingly distinctive of ankylosing spondylitis blood was a TCR beta motif formed by eight highly homologous variants.

The V and J genes are TRBV6-1 and TRBJ2-7; 7 bases line up with TRBD2. The material sequenced was blood, either unsorted or a sorted T cell fraction (not recorded which). The receptor was derived from a male donor with ankylosing spondylitis or in good health (not recorded which). In nucleotides, the CDR3 is TGTACCAGCAGCCCCGGAGGGACTAAAGGCCTAACCGGGCAGTACTTC. Amino acid sequence: CTSSPGGTKGLTGQYF.